This TCR beta chain derives from a study of beta chain features in type 1 diabetes. Study as a whole: The patients were much like the healthy donors in age, gender and cell yields. Study-level results: The similarity of naive, central memory and Treg TCRB repertoires appeared greater among patients than among healthy donors.

cDNA synthesis used the whole RNA isolate, giving expressed TCRB sequences. Produced via immunoSEQ multiplex PCR; TCRdb's table is partial and in-frame only. The data show over 100,000 clones, with approximately 39% seen just once and roughly 0.064% held by the top ten. Central memory, naive, regulatory and stem cell-like memory CD4+ cells were sorted by CD45RO/CCR7/CD25/CD127/CD95/CD27. V was pared by 4 bases and J by 10 bases, with 10 bases of the junction left unmatched. This CDR3 has 14 residues. CDR1 is MDHEN and CDR2 is SYDVKM in the germline V gene. This clone was detected a few times. Its cognate antigen is unknown.

The rearrangement joins TRBV28 to TRBJ1-2; TRBD1 matches 9 bases. Sequenced input: stem cell memory CD4+ T cells from blood. This receptor was identified in a woman between 18 and 30 years old in good health. In nucleotides, the CDR3 is TGTGCCAGCAGTTCCTGGGGACAGGGAGCAAACTACACCTTC. This encodes CASSSWGQGANYTF.